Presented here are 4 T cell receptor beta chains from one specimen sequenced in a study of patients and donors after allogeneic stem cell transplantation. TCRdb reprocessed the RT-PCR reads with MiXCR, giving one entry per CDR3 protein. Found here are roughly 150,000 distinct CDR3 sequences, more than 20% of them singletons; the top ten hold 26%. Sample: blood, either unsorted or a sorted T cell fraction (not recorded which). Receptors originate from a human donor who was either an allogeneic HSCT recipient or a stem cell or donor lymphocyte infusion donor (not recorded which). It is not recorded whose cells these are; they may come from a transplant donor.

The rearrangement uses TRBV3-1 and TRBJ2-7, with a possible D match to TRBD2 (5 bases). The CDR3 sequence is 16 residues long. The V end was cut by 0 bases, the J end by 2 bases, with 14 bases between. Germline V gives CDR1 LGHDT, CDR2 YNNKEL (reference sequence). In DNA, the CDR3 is TGTGCCAGCAGCCAAGAGGTAGGGCAGAGGGCCTACGAGCAGTACTTC. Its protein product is CASSQEVGQRAYEQYF.

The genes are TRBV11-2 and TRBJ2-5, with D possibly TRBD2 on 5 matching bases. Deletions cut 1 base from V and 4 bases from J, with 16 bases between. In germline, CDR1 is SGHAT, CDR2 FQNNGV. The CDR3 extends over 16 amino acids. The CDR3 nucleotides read TGTGCCAGCAGCTTAGTGGGAGTAAACTGGGGAGAGACCCAGTACTTC. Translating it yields CASSLVGVNWGETQYF.

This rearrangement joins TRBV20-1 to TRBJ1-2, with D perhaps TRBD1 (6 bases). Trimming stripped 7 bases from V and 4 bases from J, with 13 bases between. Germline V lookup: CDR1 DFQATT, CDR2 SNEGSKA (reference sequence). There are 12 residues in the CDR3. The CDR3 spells CSGRQDLYGYTF. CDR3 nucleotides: TGCAGTGGACGACAGGACCTCTATGGCTACACCTTC.

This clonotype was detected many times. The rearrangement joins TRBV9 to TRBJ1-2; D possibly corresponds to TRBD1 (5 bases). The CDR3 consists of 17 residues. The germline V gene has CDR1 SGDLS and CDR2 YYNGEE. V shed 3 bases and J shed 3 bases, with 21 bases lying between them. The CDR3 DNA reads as TGTGCCAGCAGCGGACTTAGACAGTATCATGGGGACTATGGCTACACCTTC. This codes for CASSGLRQYHGDYGYTF.